This passage covers 28 T cell receptor beta chains from one sample sequenced in a study of T-cell memory formation after mild COVID-19. TCRdb ran MiXCR on the 5' RACE reads and lists one entry per CDR3 protein. This sample has approximately 390,000 distinct CDR3 sequences, with about a sixth found just once. The sample taken for sequencing was PBMCs or a T cell subset sorted from them (not recorded which). These receptors originate from a man between 18 and 35 years old who had mild COVID-19 (a few samples of this study predate the infection). Cell type and time point are not known.

V gene TRBV5-1 combines with J gene TRBJ2-1, with D possibly matching TRBD1 (6 bases). The germline V and J ends were trimmed by 0 bases and 8 bases, with 9 bases remaining between them. The CDR3 has 13 residues. Germline V gene data show CDR1 as SGHRS and CDR2 as YFSETQ. The DNA for the CDR3 is TGCGCCAGCAGCTTGGAACAGGGAGATGAGCAGTTCTTC. Amino acids: CASSLEQGDEQFF.

This clonotype was observed a handful of times. The chain combines TRBV9 with TRBJ1-1, with TRBD1 as a possible D gene (5 bases). The V end was cut by 4 bases, the J end by 0 bases, with 19 bases between. This CDR3 comprises 17 residues. The V gene's germline CDR1 is SGDLS and CDR2 YYNGEE. CDR3 nucleotides: TGTGCCAGCAGCCAAGAGGTCCGGGGGGGGATGAACACTGAAGCTTTCTTT. This sequence encodes CASSQEVRGGMNTEAFF.

This chain connects TRBV27 to TRBJ1-2, with 9 bases aligning to TRBD1. With 2 bases clipped from V and 8 bases from J, the junction kept 3 bases outside the gene matches. This CDR3 is 13 amino acids long. CDR1 and CDR2 (germline): MNHEY, SMNVEV (reference sequence). CDR3: CASSLTGGWGYTF. The CDR3 DNA reads as TGTGCCAGCAGTTTAACAGGGGGCTGGGGCTACACCTTC.

This rearrangement joins TRBV4-1 to TRBJ2-2; D is perhaps TRBD1 (8 bases). V was trimmed by 6 bases and J by 6 bases, leaving 14 bases between them. The CDR3 length is 14 residues. The V gene's germline CDR1 is MGHRA and CDR2 YSYEKL. This CDR3 reads CASRQGGVAGELFF. The CDR3, as DNA: TGCGCCAGCAGACAGGGGGGGGTCGCCGGGGAGCTGTTTTTT.

This clonotype was counted only a few times. The chain is built from TRBV7-7 and TRBJ2-5, with TRBD1 identical over 10 bases. The germline V gene encodes CDR1 SSHAT and CDR2 FNYEAQ (reference sequence). The J segment lost 5 bases and the V segment lost 0 bases, leaving 6 bases of the junction unmatched. CDR3 length: 16 residues. CDR3 amino acids: CASSLALTGGGETQYF. Written as DNA, the CDR3 is TGTGCCAGCAGCTTAGCGCTGACAGGGGGCGGCGAGACCCAGTACTTC.

This clonotype was picked up a small number of times. This rearrangement joins TRBV5-1 to TRBJ2-5; D possibly uses TRBD1 or TRBD2 (5 bases each). V was cut by 3 bases and J by 5 bases, with 14 bases left in between. The CDR3 covers 14 residues. Germline V CDR1 and CDR2: SGHRS, YFSETQ. CDR3 DNA: TGCGCCAGCAGCTCCACCGGGACGGAGGAGACCCAGTACTTC. This translates into CASSSTGTEETQYF.

For this clonotype: Relative to the germline gene, one junction end is altered; a read error may explain this. V usage is TRBV19 and J usage is TRBJ2-3, with 9 bases fitting TRBD2. This CDR3 is built from 15 residues. The germline gives CDR1 LNHDA, CDR2 SQIVND (reference sequence). The CDR3 bases are TGTGCCAGTAGGATAGCGGGGGCCCGCACAGATACGCAGTATTTT. Translating gives CASRIAGARTDTQYF.

This clonotype was found a few times. V and J are TRBV7-9 and TRBJ2-1, with D maybe TRBD1 (5 bases). CDR1 SEHNR and CDR2 FQNEAQ come from the germline V gene (reference sequence). This CDR3 region has 12 residues. The germline V and J ends were trimmed by 4 bases and 9 bases, with 10 bases remaining between them. For the CDR3, the DNA is TGTGCCAGCAGCTCAGGGCAAGGTGAGCAGTTCTTC. This encodes CASSSGQGEQFF. Full variable domain (remainder filled in from reference TRBV7-9 and TRBJ2-1): DTGVSQNPRHKITKRGQNVTFRCDPISEHNRLYWYRQTLGQGPEFLTYFQNEAQLEKSRLLSDRFSAERPKGSFSTLEIQRTEQGDSAMYLCASSSGQGEQFFGPGTRLTVL.

The sample holds a few counts of this clonotype. The chain joins TRBV25-1 to TRBJ1-2, with unresolved D. This CDR3 is built from 15 residues. Germline CDR1 is MGHDK and CDR2 is SYGVNS. V gave up 3 bases and J gave up 1 base, with 12 bases separating them. Written as DNA, the CDR3 is TGTGCCAGCAGTGATGAGACCCTGGGTAACTATGGCTACACCTTC. It yields the protein CASSDETLGNYGYTF.

This clonotype was detected only a few times. The rearrangement uses TRBV6-5 and TRBJ2-5; the D is unclear. This CDR3 contains 11 residues. Germline lookup yields CDR1 MNHEY and CDR2 SVGAGI. The V and J ends lost 9 bases and 10 bases respectively, with 15 bases between them. CDR3 protein: CASTSPVGQYF. CDR3 nucleotides: TGTGCCAGTACCAGCCCGGTGGGCCAGTACTTC.

The sample holds many counts of this clonotype. CDR3 sequence reads: CASSWTGASNQPQHF. The CDR3 DNA is TGCGCCAGCAGCTGGACAGGGGCCAGCAATCAGCCCCAGCATTTT. The chain combines TRBV5-1 with TRBJ1-5; 9 bases fit TRBD1. The CDR3 runs 15 residues. The germline V gene has CDR1 SGHRS and CDR2 YFSETQ. V trimming: 3 bases; J trimming: 1 base; junction bases outside the gene matches: 2.

The chain has TRBV29-1 and TRBJ1-2; D is unclear. The CDR3 consists of 14 residues. V was cut by 7 bases and J by 0 bases, with 15 bases left in between. CDR1 is SQVTM, CDR2 ANQGSEA, per germline. The CDR3 bases are TGCAGCGCCGAAGATAGGTGGACTAACTATGGCTACACCTTC. Its protein product is CSAEDRWTNYGYTF.

CDR3 amino acids: CASSLETFDEQFF. CDR3 sequence (DNA): TGTGCCAGCAGCTTAGAGACTTTCGACGAGCAGTTCTTC. This chain joins TRBV7-8 and TRBJ2-1; D is unresolved. Germline CDR1 and CDR2: SGHVS and FQNEAQ. This CDR3 is 13 amino acids long. Between the trimmed V and J ends, which lost 1 base and 10 bases, there was a span of 11 bases.

This clonotype was seen only a few times. J is TRBJ2-5 and V is TRBV10-3; D is perhaps TRBD2 (6 bases). There are 12 residues in the CDR3. In germline, CDR1 is ENHRY, CDR2 SYGVKD. The V gene lost 3 bases and the J gene lost 6 bases, with 8 bases spanning the gap. CDR3 in DNA: TGTGCCATCAGTGACAGGACTAAGACCCAGTACTTC. Residues: CAISDRTKTQYF.

This clonotype was counted only a few times. V gene TRBV7-9 combines with J gene TRBJ1-3, with 9 bases fitting TRBD1. The CDR3 loop spans 16 amino acids. Germline V gene sequence: CDR1 SEHNR, CDR2 FQNEAQ (reference sequence). V was clipped by 5 bases and J by 0 bases; unmatched bases: 5. Here the CDR3 DNA reads TGTGCCAGCAGCCTCTGGACAGGGGACTCTGGAAACACCATATATTTT. Its protein product is CASSLWTGDSGNTIYF.

The chain carries TRBV6-6 and TRBJ1-3; possibly TRBD1 for D (5 bases). The germline gives CDR1 MNHNY, CDR2 SVGAGI (reference sequence). V was trimmed by 2 bases and J by 3 bases, leaving 11 bases between them. The CDR3 spans 15 residues. The CDR3 is CASSYGGSGGNTIYF. The CDR3 DNA follows: TGTGCCAGCAGTTACGGGGGGTCCGGTGGAAACACCATATATTTT.

This clonotype was counted only a few times. The rearrangement joins TRBV9 to TRBJ2-3; no reliable D call. CDR1 is SGDLS, CDR2 YYNGEE, per germline. V was pared by 1 base and J by 4 bases, with 22 bases between. The CDR3 has 18 residues. CDR3 region: CASSVRTWFGFGADTQYF. In DNA, the CDR3 is TGTGCCAGCAGCGTACGAACGTGGTTCGGGTTCGGCGCAGATACGCAGTATTTT. Drawing the rest from reference TRBV9 and TRBJ2-3, the complete variable domain is DSGVTQTPKHLITATGQRVTLRCSPRSGDLSVYWYQQSLDQGLQFLIQYYNGEERAKGNILERFSAQQFPDLHSELNLSSLELGDSALYFCASSVRTWFGFGADTQYFGPGTRLTVL.

Ten or more counts support this clonotype. V usage is TRBV5-1 and J usage is TRBJ2-1, with TRBD1 as a possible D gene (5 bases). From germline, CDR1 is SGHRS and CDR2 YFSETQ. V lost 4 bases and J 2 bases, leaving 16 bases between the germline ends. The CDR3 is 16 residues long. In nucleotides, the CDR3 is TGCGCCAGCAGCCTTCCATCCCCAGGGACCTACAATGAGCAGTTCTTC. This encodes CASSLPSPGTYNEQFF.

This clonotype has only a few counts. The rearrangement uses TRBV11-2 and TRBJ1-1, with TRBD1 identical over 7 bases. This CDR3 spans 14 amino acids. Germline CDR1 SGHAT, CDR2 FQNNGV. The V and J ends lost 5 bases and 3 bases, in that order; junction bases with no gene match: 6. CDR3 coding DNA: TGTGCCAGCAGCGCAGGGGGTGTGTACACTGAAGCTTTCTTT. This gives the protein CASSAGGVYTEAFF.

The chain carries TRBV6-6 and TRBJ2-3; 9 bases fit TRBD2. J lost 6 bases, V lost 2 bases, and 12 bases had no gene match. The length of the CDR3 is 17 residues. Germline V gene data show CDR1 as MNHNY and CDR2 as SVGAGI (reference sequence). CDR3 DNA sequence: TGTGCCAGCAGTTACAAGTTAGCGGGGGTGGTCGGGGATACGCAGTATTTT. Its protein is CASSYKLAGVVGDTQYF.

This clonotype was seen a few times. The gene calls are TRBV7-9 and TRBJ2-1; 10 bases line up with TRBD2. CDR1 is SEHNR and CDR2 is FQNEAQ in the germline V gene (reference sequence). The ends lost 4 bases at V and 5 bases at J; junction bases unmatched: 8. CDR3 length: 16 residues. In nucleotides, the CDR3 is TGTGCCAGCAGCTCCCTAGCGGGGGTTGCGGACAATGAGCAGTTCTTC. It encodes CASSSLAGVADNEQFF.

V is TRBV12-5 and J is TRBJ2-7, with D uncertain. Germline loops: CDR1 LGHNT, CDR2 FRNRAP. The CDR3 consists of 15 residues. V shed 1 base and J shed 0 bases, with 10 bases lying between them. In DNA form, the CDR3 reads TGTGCTAGTGGTTTGGCGGTCCCGGGCTCCTACGAGCAGTACGTC. Protein product: CASGLAVPGSYEQYV.

This clonotype was observed a few times. The J gene is TRBJ2-2, the V gene TRBV13; possible D gene TRBD1, 5 bases. Trimming cost V 5 bases and J 7 bases, with 20 bases left between them. Looked up from germline, CDR1 is PRHDT and CDR2 is FYEKMQ (reference sequence). This CDR3 has 16 residues. The CDR3 DNA follows: TGTGCCAGCAGCCAAGAATTGGCAGGGAAGAACGGGGAGCTGTTTTTT. Protein sequence: CASSQELAGKNGELFF.

This clonotype was seen more than once but under ten times. The chain employs TRBV5-1 and TRBJ2-3; 9 positions agree with TRBD1. This CDR3 region has 16 residues. V lost 1 base, J lost 2 bases, and 5 bases stayed unmatched. CDR1 is SGHRS and CDR2 is YFSETQ in the germline V gene. This CDR3 is CASSLPGTGITDTQYF. The DNA of the CDR3 is TGCGCCAGCAGCTTGCCCGGGACAGGGATCACAGATACGCAGTATTTT.

In its sample, this clonotype was seen a few times. The V and J genes are TRBV12-3 or TRBV12-4 and TRBJ1-5; D is uncertain. This CDR3 spans 16 amino acids. Trimming left V 6 bases short and J 9 bases short, with 24 bases between. The CDR3 sequence is CASSPPEFGMRSPQHF. CDR3 nucleotides: TGTGCCAGCAGCCCACCCGAGTTCGGAATGCGGTCGCCCCAGCATTTT.

This clonotype was counted only a few times. Here the CDR3 reads CASSQQIFELNGYTF. The CDR3 nucleotides are TGTGCCAGCAGCCAACAGATCTTCGAGTTAAATGGCTACACCTTC. V is TRBV6-1 and J is TRBJ1-2, with D hard to call. V dropped 6 bases and J dropped 6 bases, with 20 bases sitting between them. There are 15 residues in the CDR3. The V gene's germline CDR1 is MNHNS and CDR2 SASEGT.

This clonotype was detected a few times. The chain joins TRBV4-1 to TRBJ1-3, with D maybe TRBD1 (5 bases). The CDR3 totals 13 residues. Germline CDR1 reads MGHRA; CDR2 reads YSYEKL. Trimming cost V 1 base and J 4 bases, with 5 bases left between them. CDR3 in DNA: TGCGCCAGCAGCCAAGGACAGGGAAACACCATATATTTT. Its protein is CASSQGQGNTIYF.

V usage is TRBV5-1 and J usage is TRBJ2-3; a weak D match, TRBD2 (5 bases). Germline V gene lookup returns CDR1 SGHRS and CDR2 YFSETQ. The CDR3 spans 14 residues. Deletions cut 7 bases from V and 3 bases from J, with 15 bases between. The CDR3, as DNA: TGCGCCAGCTCCGGAACTAGAAAGACAGATACGCAGTATTTT. As protein: CASSGTRKTDTQYF.